What follows are 24 T cell receptor beta chains derived from one specimen sequenced in a study of metastatic and nonmetastatic thyroid tumors (dated by TCRdb to 2020 to 2022). The protocol used for the library was PCR. Sequencer: Illumina HiSeq 4000. Through fastp at Q25 and MiXCR, TCRdb rebuilt clones from the public reads, retaining in-frame beta chains. The sample table records roughly 75,000 clones; about an eighth of these occur just once. Together, the top ten hold around 10% of the sample. None of the patients had been given any treatment before thyroid surgery. The sequenced sample was tumor tissue. These receptors originate from a female donor with papillary thyroid cancer or a benign thyroid nodule (not recorded which). Some clones in this sample may be carry-over from other donors' samples.

In its sample, this clone was seen many times. The chain uses TRBV30 and TRBJ1-1, with D unresolved. The CDR3 consists of 12 residues. V lost 5 bases and J lost 0, with 7 bases in between. Germline V lookup: CDR1 GTSNPN, CDR2 SVGIG (reference sequence). CDR3 coding DNA: TGTGCCTGGGCAATCATGAACACTGAAGCTTTCTTT. Amino acids: CAWAIMNTEAFF.

The genes are TRBV19 and TRBJ1-2, with D possibly TRBD1 on 6 matching bases. Trimming pared 11 bases from V and 8 bases from J, leaving 21 bases between. The germline CDR1 and CDR2 sequences are LNHDA and SQIVND (reference sequence). The CDR3 has 13 residues. For the CDR3, the DNA is TGTGCCGGTACATCGCTTGACAGGACCGGCTACACCTTC. Its protein is CAGTSLDRTGYTF.

This clone was recorded at least ten times. The chain combines TRBV28 with TRBJ1-2; D is unclear. The ends were cut back, 7 bases at V and 2 bases at J, with 5 bases in the middle. CDR1 and CDR2 from the germline V gene are MDHEN and SYDVKM. CDR3 length: 11 amino acids. The CDR3 sequence: CASKENYGYTF. Here the CDR3 DNA reads TGTGCCAGCAAAGAGAACTATGGCTACACCTTC.

This clone was counted at least ten times. The chain employs TRBV20-1 and TRBJ2-1; 9 nucleotides align to TRBD1. This CDR3 contains 16 residues. V was pared by 5 bases and J by 4 bases, with 12 bases of the junction left unmatched. Per germline, CDR1 DFQATT and CDR2 SNEGSKA (reference sequence). CDR3 in amino acids: CSAWTGAVPIYNEQFF. The CDR3 coding sequence is TGCAGTGCTTGGACAGGGGCCGTCCCGATTTACAATGAGCAGTTCTTC.

Details on this clone: A read error may explain this, as a much larger clone is one base away. This chain joins TRBV11-2 and TRBJ2-1, with 10 bases identical to TRBD2. Germline CDR1 is SGHAT and CDR2 is FQNNGV. The length of the CDR3 is 15 residues. The trim removed 4 bases at V and 6 bases at J, leaving 6 bases unmatched. This chain's CDR3 is CASSSGLAAANEQFF. Written as DNA, the CDR3 is TGTGCCAGCAGCTCCGGACTAGCGGCAGCCAATGAGCAGTTCTTC.

The J gene is TRBJ2-7, the V gene TRBV5-1; no firm D call. CDR3 length: 16 residues. V was shortened by 0 bases and J by 6 bases, with 19 bases between the two germline ends. Per the germline V gene, CDR1 is SGHRS and CDR2 is YFSETQ. CDR3 in DNA: TGCGCCAGCAGCTTGGGAGTAGTCCTCTTAGGTGGCGAGCAGTACTTC. It specifies CASSLGVVLLGGEQYF.

This clone was seen repeatedly, ten times or more. The chain is built from TRBV28 and TRBJ2-5; D might be TRBD2 (6 bases). The V gene lost 7 bases and the J gene lost 5 bases, with 14 bases spanning the gap. The CDR3 is 13 residues long. Per the germline V gene, CDR1 is MDHEN and CDR2 is SYDVKM. This CDR3 reads CASNALATETQYF. The CDR3 DNA is TGTGCCAGCAACGCTCTAGCGACGGAGACCCAGTACTTC.

This clone was found many times. The J gene is TRBJ2-7, the V gene TRBV20-1; D remains ambiguous. This CDR3 region has 15 residues. Trimming pared 0 bases from V and 0 bases from J, leaving 12 bases between. Germline V gene data show CDR1 as DFQATT and CDR2 as SNEGSKA (reference sequence). CDR3 loop: CSARDLISNSYEQYF. In DNA, the CDR3 is TGCAGTGCTAGAGATCTAATTAGCAACTCCTACGAGCAGTACTTC.

This clone was seen at least ten times. The chain combines TRBV10-2 with TRBJ2-1, with 8 bases matching TRBD2. Germline values: CDR1 WSHSY, CDR2 SAAADI. CDR3 length equals 16 residues. Losses at the gene ends were 5 bases for V and 4 bases for J; bases not matched to a gene: 10. The CDR3 region is CASSPGSGSGYNEQFF. CDR3 coding DNA: TGCGCCAGCAGTCCCGGAAGCGGGAGTGGGTACAATGAGCAGTTCTTC.

This clone was counted at least ten times. The sample holds other DNA sequences that translate to the same CDR3. CDR3 nucleotide sequence: TGTGCCACCAGCAGAGGGCTAGCGGGAGACAATGAGCAGTTCTTC. Its translation: CATSRGLAGDNEQFF. The chain is built from TRBV15 and TRBJ2-1, with 10 bases matching TRBD2. This CDR3 comprises 15 residues. Germline CDR1 LNHNV, CDR2 YYDKDF (reference sequence). The trim removed 1 base at V and 5 bases at J, leaving 2 bases unmatched.

The CDR3 reads CAGSRQPRQTLNEKLFF. In nucleotides, the CDR3 is TGCGCAGGCAGCCGGCAACCTAGACAGACACTTAATGAAAAACTGTTTTTT. The V gene is TRBV5-1, the J gene TRBJ1-4, with a weak D call TRBD1 (5 bases). Looked up from germline, CDR1 is SGHRS and CDR2 is YFSETQ. The CDR3 is made up of 17 amino acids.

This clone was observed a few times. A much larger clone differs from this one at a single base, so this may be a read error. V gene TRBV24-1 combines with J gene TRBJ1-6, with unresolved D. CDR3 size: 13 residues. Per the germline V gene, CDR1 is KGHDR and CDR2 is SFDVKD. CDR3: CATSDLEGSHLHF. CDR3 sequence (DNA): TGTGCCACCAGTGATTTGGAGGGTTCACACCTCCACTTT.

CDR3 bases: TGTGCCAGCAGCTTGTACGGACAGGGGTCAAATTCACCCCTCCACTTT. This encodes CASSLYGQGSNSPLHF. The chain combines TRBV11-1 with TRBJ1-6; 9 bases align to TRBD1. V gave up 3 bases and J gave up 7 bases; unmatched junction bases: 7. The CDR3 extends over 16 amino acids. The germline V gene encodes CDR1 SGHAT and CDR2 FQDESV (reference sequence).

This clone was seen more than once but under ten times. The rearrangement links TRBV4-2 to TRBJ2-5, with 10 bases matching TRBD2. The CDR3 totals 16 residues. The junction had 9 bases not matched to a gene; V was cut back by 4 bases and J by 4 bases. The germline V gene has CDR1 LGHNA and CDR2 YNFKEQ. CDR3 sequence reads: CASSPRELAGAETQYF. The CDR3 DNA sequence: TGTGCCAGCAGCCCACGTGAGCTAGCGGGAGCAGAGACCCAGTACTTC.

In this sample, this clone turned up a few times. A clone one base away is much larger, so this may be a read error. The chain combines TRBV12-3 or TRBV12-4 with TRBJ2-1; D remains ambiguous. V dropped 3 bases and J dropped 11 bases, with 8 bases sitting between them. The CDR3 spans 11 residues. CDR3 nucleotides: TGTGCCAGCAGTTTTGTTAGTCAGCAGTTCTTC. Residues: CASSFVSQQFF.

This clone appeared many times. This sequence joins TRBV9 and TRBJ1-1; 9 bases agree with TRBD1. This CDR3 is built from 15 residues. The V gene's germline CDR1 is SGDLS and CDR2 YYNGEE. The junction had 8 bases not matched to a gene; V was cut back by 3 bases and J by 5 bases. The CDR3 protein is CASSARGQGGTEAFF. CDR3 DNA sequence: TGTGCCAGCAGCGCCCGGGGACAGGGTGGGACTGAAGCTTTCTTT.

The sample holds many counts of this clone. Other nucleotide sequences in the sample specify the same CDR3. V usage is TRBV6-1 and J usage is TRBJ1-4, with a weak D call TRBD1 (5 bases). The CDR3 sequence is 14 residues long. The V end was cut by 6 bases, the J end by 6 bases, with 14 bases between. Germline CDR1 MNHNS, CDR2 SASEGT. For the CDR3, the DNA is TGTGCCAGCAGAACCTCGGGGGGTCATGAAAAACTGTTTTTT. This encodes CASRTSGGHEKLFF.

Ten or more counts support this clone. V usage is TRBV20-1 and J usage is TRBJ2-7; tentative D call: TRBD1 (6 bases). The CDR3 totals 12 residues. CDR1 is DFQATT and CDR2 is SNEGSKA in the germline V gene (reference sequence). Trimming took off 0 bases at V and 7 bases at J, with 10 bases between the two ends. CDR3 in DNA: TGCAGTGCTAGAGAGGGGGCTAAGGAGCAGTACTTC. Its protein product is CSAREGAKEQYF.

This clone appeared many times. This chain links TRBV12-3 or TRBV12-4 with TRBJ1-5; TRBD1 might be the D (6 bases). This CDR3 spans 17 amino acids. V lost 5 bases, J lost 0 bases, and 17 bases lay in between. The CDR3 DNA reads as TGTGCCAGCAGTAGCCGGGACAAGGTTTATAGCAATCAGCCCCAGCATTTT. Its protein is CASSSRDKVYSNQPQHF.

This clone was counted at least ten times. The V gene is TRBV30, the J gene TRBJ2-3, with D possibly being TRBD2 (6 bases). V was trimmed by 0 bases and J by 5 bases, leaving 12 bases between them. Germline V gene lookup returns CDR1 GTSNPN and CDR2 SVGIG (reference sequence). CDR3 size: 14 residues. The DNA for the CDR3 is TGTGCCTGGAGTGTCGGGAGCCGTGTAGATACGCAGTATTTT. Amino acids: CAWSVGSRVDTQYF.

Worth noting for this clone: The junction shows a germline mismatch at one end, possibly a read error. In the same sample, other DNA sequences code for this CDR3. The V call is TRBV7-6, the J call TRBJ2-2, with D possibly being TRBD1 (6 bases). From germline, CDR1 is SGHVS and CDR2 FNYEAQ. The CDR3 covers 16 residues. The CDR3 region is CASSLATGFDTGELFF. CDR3 in DNA: TGTGCCAGCAGCTTAGCCACAGGGTTCGACACAGGGGAGCTGTTTTTT.

Only a few counts were recorded for this clone. A much larger clone lies one base from this, so it may be a read error. The CDR3 loop reads CASSLAATGTTEASF. Written as DNA, the CDR3 is TGTGCCAGCAGCTTAGCCGCGACAGGGACCACTGAAGCTTCCTTT. The chain has TRBV7-6 and TRBJ1-1, with TRBD1 matching 7 bases. The CDR3 is 15 residues long. CDR1 and CDR2 from the germline V gene are SGHVS and FNYEAQ.

This clone was seen many times. V is TRBV10-3 and J is TRBJ1-1; D is perhaps TRBD1 (5 bases). Germline V CDR1 and CDR2: ENHRY, SYGVKD. CDR3 size: 15 residues. V lost 0 bases and J 3 bases, leaving 11 bases between the germline ends. CDR3 sequence (DNA): TGTGCCATCAGTGAGTCGGGTGTCAGGGACACTGAAGCTTTCTTT. Translating gives CAISESGVRDTEAFF.

In the case of this clone: With a much larger clone just one base away, this may be a read error. V gene TRBV7-9 combines with J gene TRBJ2-3, with 11 nucleotides matching TRBD2. This CDR3 is 18 amino acids long. Per the germline V gene, CDR1 is SEHNR and CDR2 is FQNEAQ (reference sequence). The V gene end was trimmed by 10 bases and the J gene end by 1 base; junction bases not matched to a gene: 16. Here the CDR3 DNA reads TGTGCCACAAACCTCGGTACTAGCGGGAGTTACGGCACAGATACGCAGTATTTT. It translates to CATNLGTSGSYGTDTQYF.